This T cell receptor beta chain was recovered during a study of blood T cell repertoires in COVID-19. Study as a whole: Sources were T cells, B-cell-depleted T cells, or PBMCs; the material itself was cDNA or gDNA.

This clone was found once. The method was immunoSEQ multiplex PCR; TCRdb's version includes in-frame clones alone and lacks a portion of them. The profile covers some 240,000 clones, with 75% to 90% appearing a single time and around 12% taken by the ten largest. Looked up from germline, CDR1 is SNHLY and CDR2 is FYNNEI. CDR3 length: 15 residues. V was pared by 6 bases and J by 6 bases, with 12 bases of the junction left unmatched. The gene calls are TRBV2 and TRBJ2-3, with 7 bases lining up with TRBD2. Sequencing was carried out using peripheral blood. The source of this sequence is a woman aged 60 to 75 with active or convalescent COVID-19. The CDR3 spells CASSSAGGIRDTQYF. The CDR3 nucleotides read TGTGCCAGCAGCTCGGCCGGGGGGATTCGTGATACGCAGTATTTT. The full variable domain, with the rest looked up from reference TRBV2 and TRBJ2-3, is EPEVTQTPSHQVTQMGQEVILRCVPISNHLYFYWYRQILGQKVEFLVSFYNNEISEKSEIFDDQFSVERPDGSNFTLKIRSTKLEDSAMYFCASSSAGGIRDTQYFGPGTRLTVL.